The 16 T cell receptor beta chains listed next were all sequenced from one sample in a study of early T cells in non-severe SARS-CoV-2 infection. TCRdb reprocessed the 5' RACE reads with MiXCR, giving one entry per CDR3 protein. Altogether more than 65,000 distinct CDR3 sequences are present, around 13% being singletons, with the ten largest covering 3% to 4.5%. The sample consisted of whole blood, taken at baseline. The source of these receptors is an adult who was a healthcare worker with PCR-confirmed SARS-CoV-2 infection or an uninfected control (not recorded which).

This clonotype has just a few counts. The genes are TRBV27 and TRBJ1-6; tentative D call: TRBD1 (5 bases). CDR3 length: 14 residues. Germline V gene sequence: CDR1 MNHEY, CDR2 SMNVEV (reference sequence). V gave up 6 bases and J gave up 9 bases, with 15 bases separating them. The CDR3: CASSQRRAGSPLHF. DNA of the CDR3: TGTGCCAGCAGCCAACGCAGGGCGGGTTCACCCCTCCACTTT.

This clonotype has only one observation. J is TRBJ2-5 and V is TRBV7-6; D gene uncertain. Germline V gene lookup returns CDR1 SGHVS and CDR2 FNYEAQ. The CDR3 is made up of 12 amino acids. Trimming stripped 5 bases from V and 4 bases from J, with 8 bases between. CDR3 coding DNA: TGTGCCAGCAGCCCTTGGGGAGAGACCCAGTACTTC. This translates into CASSPWGETQYF. The full variable domain, with the rest looked up from reference TRBV7-6 and TRBJ2-5, is GAGVSQSPRYKVTKRGQDVALRCDPISGHVSLYWYRQALGQGPEFLTYFNYEAQQDKSGLPNDRFSAERPEGSISTLTIQRTEQRDSAMYRCASSPWGETQYFGPGTRLLVL.

This clonotype was picked up a small number of times. The rearrangement uses TRBV7-8 and TRBJ2-3, with 13 positions matching TRBD2. The trim removed 1 base at V and 0 bases at J, leaving 4 bases unmatched. The CDR3 consists of 18 residues. Germline V gene lookup returns CDR1 SGHVS and CDR2 FQNEAQ. The CDR3 sequence: CASSLEGTSGTSTDTQYF. As DNA, the CDR3 is TGTGCCAGCAGCTTAGAGGGGACTAGCGGGACAAGCACAGATACGCAGTATTTT.

This chain uses TRBV6-1 with TRBJ2-7, with TRBD1 as a possible D gene (5 bases). This CDR3 is 16 amino acids long. V was trimmed by 4 bases and J by 4 bases, leaving 20 bases between them. Germline V gives CDR1 MNHNS, CDR2 SASEGT. CDR3 in DNA: TGTGCCAGCAGTGGTTCGAATAGGGGTTTGGGATACGAGCAGTACTTC. The encoded protein is CASSGSNRGLGYEQYF.

In nucleotides, the CDR3 is TGTGCCAGCAGCCCCGGGACTAGCGGGAGAGCAGATACGCAGTATTTT. This sequence encodes CASSPGTSGRADTQYF. This chain connects TRBV4-2 to TRBJ2-3; 14 nucleotides align to TRBD2. The CDR3 extends over 16 amino acids. V lost 4 bases and J lost 4; bases outside the gene matches: 4. CDR1 and CDR2 from the germline V gene are LGHNA and YNFKEQ.

This clonotype was found a few times. The chain carries TRBV28 and TRBJ1-1; 9 nucleotides match TRBD1. Germline CDR1 MDHEN, CDR2 SYDVKM. Trimming took 5 bases from V and 11 from J; bases not matched to a gene: 0. The CDR3 is made up of 10 amino acids. CDR3 nucleotide sequence: TGTGCCAGCAGTGGGACAGGGGCTTTCTTT. Translated, it gives CASSGTGAFF.

The chain recombines TRBV12-3 or TRBV12-4 with TRBJ2-6, with a weak D call TRBD2 (5 bases). The CDR3 length is 14 residues. Trimming stripped 6 bases from V and 0 bases from J, with 6 bases between. This chain's CDR3 is CASRRDSGANVLTF. The CDR3 DNA is TGTGCCAGCAGACGGGACTCTGGGGCCAACGTCCTGACTTTC.

In this sample, this clonotype turned up many times. The V gene is TRBV27, the J gene TRBJ2-7, with 9 bases matching TRBD2. V lost 6 bases to trimming and J lost 7 bases; unmatched junction nucleotides: 10. CDR1 and CDR2 (germline): MNHEY, SMNVEV (reference sequence). The CDR3 totals 14 residues. The DNA of the CDR3 is TGTGCCAGCAGCCCCGGGACTAGCAGCTGGGAGCAGTACTTC. This sequence encodes CASSPGTSSWEQYF.

This sequence joins TRBV20-1 and TRBJ2-7; 7 bases agree with TRBD2. V lost 3 bases to trimming and J lost 4 bases; unmatched junction nucleotides: 9. Germline loops: CDR1 DFQATT, CDR2 SNEGSKA (reference sequence). The CDR3 has 14 residues. The CDR3 region is CSASKAGTQYEQYF. CDR3 DNA sequence: TGCAGTGCTAGTAAAGCGGGAACTCAGTACGAGCAGTACTTC.

The J gene is TRBJ2-7, the V gene TRBV20-1; possibly TRBD1 or TRBD2 for D (5 bases each). Germline lookup yields CDR1 DFQATT and CDR2 SNEGSKA (reference sequence). The CDR3 covers 15 residues. Trimming removed 7 bases from V and 1 base from J, with 20 bases in between. The CDR3 here is CSVEATGTGSYEQYF. In DNA form, the CDR3 reads TGCAGTGTCGAAGCTACCGGGACGGGTTCCTACGAGCAGTACTTC.

This clonotype came up a few times. The chain combines TRBV7-9 with TRBJ1-1; no clear D gene. This CDR3 contains 14 residues. Germline V lookup: CDR1 SEHNR, CDR2 FQNEAQ (reference sequence). V gave up 1 base and J gave up 4 bases, with 10 bases separating them. The CDR3 coding sequence is TGTGCCAGCAGCTTAGACGTGAAGGGCACTGAAGCTTTCTTT. Residues: CASSLDVKGTEAFF.

This clonotype turned up a few times. V gene TRBV20-1 combines with J gene TRBJ2-2; 10 nucleotides match TRBD2. V shed 4 bases and J 6 bases; nucleotides not matched to a gene: 11. Per germline, CDR1 DFQATT and CDR2 SNEGSKA (reference sequence). The CDR3 consists of 16 residues. CDR3 sequence reads: CSAMRVAGGGSGELFF. DNA for the CDR3: TGCAGTGCTATGCGCGTAGCGGGAGGAGGCTCCGGGGAGCTGTTTTTT.

V is TRBV7-2 and J is TRBJ2-7; D unclear. V lost 5 bases and J lost 0, with 14 bases in between. Per the germline V gene, CDR1 is SGHTA and CDR2 is FQGNSA. The CDR3 is 15 amino acids. The CDR3 DNA follows: TGTGCCAGCAGCCCGTCGACTTATAGCTCCTACGAGCAGTACTTC. It encodes CASSPSTYSSYEQYF. Complete variable domain (other parts from reference TRBV7-2 and TRBJ2-7): GAGVSQSPSNKVTEKGKDVELRCDPISGHTALYWYRQSLGQGLEFLIYFQGNSAPDKSGLPSDRFSAERTGGSVSTLTIQRTQQEDSAVYLCASSPSTYSSYEQYFGPGTRLTVT.

The chain employs TRBV19 and TRBJ2-2; D uncertain. The length of the CDR3 is 15 residues. Trimming shortened V by 5 bases and J by 4 bases, and 14 bases separated the two germline ends. Germline CDR1 LNHDA, CDR2 SQIVND (reference sequence). This chain's CDR3 is CASSFRALGTGELFF. The DNA for the CDR3 is TGTGCCAGTAGTTTCCGGGCCTTGGGCACCGGGGAGCTGTTTTTT.

The genes are TRBV12-3 or TRBV12-4 and TRBJ2-1; TRBD1 might be the D (6 bases). The germline V and J ends were trimmed by 7 bases and 15 bases, with 19 bases remaining between them. The CDR3 totals 12 residues. The CDR3 sequence: CASTSGTLKGFF. The CDR3 DNA reads as TGTGCCAGCACCTCCGGGACACTCAAGGGGTTCTTC.

V is TRBV7-6 and J is TRBJ2-7; 9 bases are a match to TRBD1. The V gene end was trimmed by 5 bases and the J gene end by 4 bases; junction bases not matched to a gene: 9. This CDR3 is 15 amino acids long. Germline lookup yields CDR1 SGHVS and CDR2 FNYEAQ. CDR3 loop: CASSRTGGKGYEQYF. The DNA of the CDR3 is TGTGCCAGCAGCCGAACAGGGGGCAAGGGATACGAGCAGTACTTC.